This T cell receptor (beta chain) was recovered during a study of T-cell memory formation after mild COVID-19. Study results and caveats: Pre-infection memory carried some responding clones, suggesting that cross-reactive memory joined. Largely, contracting CD4+ clones fell within CM and EM, and contracting CD8+ clones within EMRA. Day 15 to 85 contracting clones showed balanced CD4/CD8; day 15 to 37 expanders favored CD4+. SARS-CoV-2 specificity of second-wave clones peaking day 37 was unconfirmed.

CDR1 and CDR2 (germline): SGHAT, FQNNGV. V dropped 1 base and J dropped 3 bases, with 16 bases sitting between them. The CDR3 covers 17 residues. TCRdb re-analysed the 5' RACE reads in MiXCR, keeping a single row per CDR3 protein. The sample includes about 350,000 distinct CDR3 sequences, around 13% of them seen just once. This clonotype has only a few counts. Antigen specificity is unknown. Sequences were obtained from PBMCs or a T cell subset sorted from them (not recorded which). This TCR was recovered from a man aged 18 to 29 who had mild COVID-19 (a few samples of this study predate the infection). Cell type and time point are not known. The rearrangement uses TRBV11-2 and TRBJ1-3; D not certain. The CDR3, as DNA: TGTGCCAGCAGCTTAGTCATTGTGGGGTCAAATGGAAACACCATATATTTT. Protein product: CASSLVIVGSNGNTIYF.